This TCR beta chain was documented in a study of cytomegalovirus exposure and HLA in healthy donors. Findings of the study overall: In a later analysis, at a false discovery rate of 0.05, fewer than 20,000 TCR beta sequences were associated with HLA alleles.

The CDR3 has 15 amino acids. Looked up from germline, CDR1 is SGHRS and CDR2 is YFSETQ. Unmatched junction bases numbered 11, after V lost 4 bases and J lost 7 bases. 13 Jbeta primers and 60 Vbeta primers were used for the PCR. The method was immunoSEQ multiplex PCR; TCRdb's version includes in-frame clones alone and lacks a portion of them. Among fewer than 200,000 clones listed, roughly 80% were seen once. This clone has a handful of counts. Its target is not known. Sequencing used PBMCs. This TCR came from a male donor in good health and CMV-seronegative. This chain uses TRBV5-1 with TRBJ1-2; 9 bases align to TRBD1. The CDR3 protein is CASSGGTGSQGGYTF. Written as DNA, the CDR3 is TGCGCCAGCAGCGGCGGGACAGGGTCCCAGGGTGGCTACACCTTC.